This T cell receptor beta chain was profiled in a study of cytomegalovirus exposure and HLA in healthy donors (dated by TCRdb to between 2016 and 2019). Looking at the study overall: In an earlier analysis of some 550 of the donors, around 290 Gb of sequence data and some 120 million unique TCR beta sequences from about 179 million T cells were reported. An early release covering just under 650 HLA-typed donors comprised approximately 290 gigabases of sequencing data and around 80 million unique TCR sequences. The genetic ancestry cluster associated with self-reported Caucasian donors included 81% of the approximately 400 genotyped donors. The study aimed to test whether signatures of past pathogen exposure could be identified by cataloging public T cell receptors. The T cell repertoires of 666 subjects were profiled by immunosequencing and related to cytomegalovirus serostatus. Along with the roughly 670-subject first cohort, a separate validation cohort of roughly 110 different subjects was used. To predict cytomegalovirus infection status, the study brought together high-throughput TCR immunosequencing, statistical association of individual TCRs with disease status, and machine learning. To study patterns of TCR occurrence, a later analysis re-analyzed previously published TCR beta repertoires from under 750 donors and added high-resolution HLA genotyping. The later analysis used no new phenotypic data to find candidate immune exposures, relying instead on TCR beta sequences and their occurrence across donors. An earlier analysis of nearly 600 of the donors applied high-throughput TCR beta sequencing to assess whether each TCR beta V gene segment acted as functional or pseudogenic. Donor age, sex, ethnicity and CMV serostatus were collected together with the repertoire data. A later genetic analysis took genome-wide SNP genotypes for about 55% of the 666 donors and used that subset as a discovery cohort. Every repertoire in the discovery cohort had been generated on one and the same sequencing platform. HLA typing covered class I and class II loci at four-digit resolution. Typing coverage differed by locus: A, B, C, DRB1 and DQB1 were typed in roughly 620-630 donors, DQA1 in around 500, DPA1 in some 600, and DPB1 in 400 to 480. Roughly five DR-DQ haplotypes were handled as single units for association and clustering, since linkage in the cohort was strong. On average, around 240,000 unique TCR beta nucleotide sequences were sequenced per donor among roughly 430 genotyped donors of the cohort, with around 19% of those sequences being non-productive. What the study reported, not specific to this receptor: Strong co-occurrence of HLA alleles, especially DR and DQ, made assigning TCR associations to individual alleles difficult. In vitro tests confirmed that three of the cytomegalovirus-associated TCR beta chains recognize cytomegalovirus antigens. V-gene and J-gene trimming of TCR beta chains was associated with a missense DCLRE1C variant in a later genetic analysis, and the association was replicated in an independent cohort. In the study, 150 to 200 TCR beta chains were listed as associated with cytomegalovirus. In a later analysis, most CMV-associated TCR beta chains were found to appear HLA-restricted, with HLA associations seemingly driven largely by CMV exposure. Compared with equally common non-associated chains, HLA-associated TCR beta chains in a later analysis were more clonally expanded and had lower generation probabilities. Presence/absence analyses assumed roughly uniform sequencing depth across donors, an assumption that may not hold. A further reported finding was that TCR beta sequences accurately predicted the HLA-A and HLA-B alleles for most subjects in the first cohort. Specific HLA alleles were associated with more than 15,000 TCR beta sequences at a false discovery rate of 0.05 in a later analysis. Cytomegalovirus status was reported to be diagnosed by the classifier with high specificity and sensitivity in both the original and validation cohorts. Broadly in line with IMGT annotations, most TCR beta V segments showed up in productive rearrangements about 87% or about 30% of the time in an earlier analysis of approximately 640 of the donors. Immune exposure information for the cohort was limited to CMV serostatus. Across donors, most TCR sequences were observed very rarely, whereas some public TCRs were present in many individuals. The cohort was sequenced for TCR beta chains only, and without alpha or paired-chain data the features that could be detected were limited. Linkage disequilibrium might explain the correlated functional status among segregating V segments, but an unknown experimental factor could not be excluded. The sequencing pipeline was judged likely to have produced a cluster of highly shared sequence variants as a technical artifact. The authors suggested that the approach could potentially be extended to other disease states and immunological phenotypes. Because HLA typing was unavailable for some donors at each locus, only the typed subset was used in association tests. Compared with the roughly 720-donor mean, donors in an Asian-associated ancestry cluster had fewer N-insertions in productive TCRs, according to a later genetic analysis. Over 15 rarely observed V segments, including chromosome 9 orphons, were excluded from the earlier analysis of about 500 of the donors because counts were too low. A later analysis found that TCR association rates varied across HLA loci, with DRB1 alleles showing the most associated TCRs and HLA-C alleles the fewest. In a later analysis, several top co-occurrence clusters were reported to appear linked to parvovirus B19, influenza, CMV and Epstein-Barr virus.

The method was the immunoSEQ multiplex PCR assay. For the multiplex PCR, a mixture combining 60 forward primers for TCR Vbeta segments and 13 reverse primers for TCR Jbeta segments was used. The CDR3 region of rearranged TCR beta genes was amplified from genomic DNA by a multiplex PCR assay. The amplified TCR beta libraries were sequenced on the Illumina HiSeq System as 87-base-pair reads. Processing in the source paper ran as follows. A later analysis counted tens of millions of unique TCR beta chains across the 650 to 700 repertoires, and 9.5 million to 11 million of these chains were shared by at least two donors. Raw reads were error-corrected and collapsed into unique sequences by a nearest-neighbor algorithm in which closely related sequences were merged to remove PCR and sequencing errors. Alignment of CDR3 sequences to IMGT reference sequences was used to assign V, D and J gene segments. For a sequence to be retained, a match of at least six nucleotides was required to both a V gene segment and a J gene segment. Rearrangements were classified as productive when the CDR3 lacked stop codons and remained in frame with V and J, and all other rearrangements were classified as non-productive. CDR3 was defined by IMGT convention, running from the second conserved V-encoded cysteine to the conserved J-encoded phenylalanine. In an earlier analysis of roughly 610 of the donors, sequences lacking an unambiguous match to a single V gene segment were excluded. In an earlier analysis of 587 of the donors, V segments were called functional above 56.7% productive rearrangements and were called segregating when the between-donor standard deviation exceeded 5%. A statistical classification framework was built to diagnose cytomegalovirus status from the catalog of TCR beta chain sequences. In a later analysis, V and J genes were assigned by comparing TCR nucleotide sequences against IMGT/GENE-DB human TR gene sequences. The TCRdist pipeline was used in a later analysis to assign CDR3 sequences and most-parsimonious VDJ recombination scenarios. A later analysis defined each TCR beta chain by its CDR3 amino acid sequence plus V-gene family, and excluded reads lacking a unique V-gene family. As a way to deal with suspected cross-contamination and a sequencing artifact, a later analysis dropped 450 to 600 nucleotide sequences that were highly shared and had low generation probability. In a later analysis, a clonal expansion index was calculated for each public chain from normalized within-repertoire ranks of inferred template counts. In a later analysis, generation probabilities were computed with a VDJ recombination model fitted to out-of-frame rearrangements, and the resulting probabilities were checked against IGoR. Hypergeometric tests were used in a later analysis to score TCR-TCR, TCR-HLA and TCR-CMV co-occurrence, with a repertoire-size bias correction applied to the TCR pairs. False discovery rates were estimated in a later analysis by permuting HLA or CMV assignments 20 times. In a later analysis, co-occurring TCRs were grouped with DBSCAN, and TCRdist sequence similarity was added when clustering was performed within HLA-allele-positive subsets. Repertoires with fewer than 30,000 or more than 120,000 public chains, plus five repertoires with anomalous nucleotide sharing, were excluded from co-occurrence clustering. TCRdb re-hosts the immuneACCESS table, in-frame sequences only. Its copies lack some clones; in the studies checked, an unresolved V gene accounts for under half of them, and the cause for the rest is not known. Clonal size and the V and J genes are those of that table, whereas D and trimming came from the DNA. In this sample the table shows fewer than 250,000 clones, approximately 78% of which occur a single time. The ten largest make up around 4% of the sample.

In total, approximately 610 healthy bone marrow donors made up the cohort. At the time of sampling, all cohort members were nominally healthy, though unrecorded immune exposures were likely present. The donor tested CMV seronegative and was one of the 352 seronegative cohort members. Each donor provided a peripheral blood sample, and peripheral blood mononuclear cells were used for TCR beta sequencing. The Qiagen DNeasy Blood Extraction Kit was used to extract genomic DNA from the blood cell samples. Details on this clone: Its target antigen remains unknown. No much larger clone is present one base from it, and per-base qualities are unavailable.

The sequenced material came from PBMCs. The TCR sequence derives from a male donor in good health and CMV-seronegative.

The DNA reads as follows: TGTGCCAGCAGCGCGGAGCGGGAGGCGAGCACAGATACGCAGTATTTT. Its coded protein is CASSAEREASTDTQYF. Recombination linked TRBV5-4 to TRBJ2-3, with 9 junctional bases fitting TRBD2. V loses 4 bases at its end and J loses 0 bases; junction bases beyond the gene matches: 6. Counted from cysteine to phenylalanine, this CDR3 has 16 amino acids. Just CDR3 DNA is preserved here, 48 bases in frame from base 1. The germline V gene (reference sequence) provides CDR1 SGHNT and CDR2 YYREEE.